This T cell receptor (beta chain) was observed in a study of neurological immune-mediated disorders. MiXCR, applied by TCRdb to the 5' RACE reads, yields one record per CDR3 protein. Of tens of thousands of distinct CDR3 sequences detected, around a tenth appear once; the ten largest clones hold about 1.7%. The V and J ends lost 4 bases and 7 bases respectively, with 13 bases between them. The CDR3 runs to 13 residues. About this clonotype: A much larger clone differs by one base, so this may be a read error.

The gene calls are TRBV12-3 or TRBV12-4 and TRBJ1-1; possibly TRBD1 for D (6 bases). This TCR derives from a man between 45 and 60 years old in good health. Sample: PBMCs. The CDR3 spells CASSSWTAIEAFF. The DNA for the CDR3 is TGTGCCAGCAGTTCCTGGACAGCTATTGAAGCTTTCTTT.